The 16 T cell receptor beta chains presented below share a single source sample, sequenced in a study of Ad26.COV2.S vaccination and SARS-CoV-2 variants. Documented treatment: about 20 received Ad26.COV2.S at low or high dose, single or two shots; 5 received placebo; per-sample allocation not given. Following the first vaccine or placebo injection, samples were taken on day 63. Clones were read by immunoSEQ multiplex PCR, and TCRdb kept only the in-frame ones, dropping some. The table includes about 260,000 clones, around 90% detected once. The material was peripheral blood, obtained in a trial of Ad26.COV2.S vaccine versus placebo. The receptors shown here come from a person aged 18-60 years who received the Ad26.COV2.S COVID-19 vaccine or a placebo.

The chain recombines TRBV4-1 with TRBJ1-4, with TRBD1 identical over 8 bases. The CDR3 spans 16 residues. Trimming at V came to 4 bases and at J to 3 bases, leaving 7 bases not matched to a gene. Germline loops: CDR1 MGHRA, CDR2 YSYEKL. The CDR3 region has the DNA TGCGCCAGCAGCCGTGGTCAGGGGGCTGCTAATGAAAAACTGTTTTTT. This codes for CASSRGQGAANEKLFF.

This rearrangement joins TRBV14 to TRBJ1-6; D is uncertain. The length of the CDR3 is 15 residues. In germline, CDR1 is SGHDN, CDR2 FVKESK. V lost 0 bases to trimming and J lost 9 bases, with 12 bases between them. Here the CDR3 DNA reads TGTGCCAGCAGCCAAGAGGCTCGGCGGGGTTCACCCCTCCACTTT. Its protein product is CASSQEARRGSPLHF.

The genes are TRBV5-1 and TRBJ2-2, with 8 bases lining up with TRBD1. V dropped 4 bases and J dropped 3; count of bases not matched to a gene: 5. The CDR3 is made up of 15 amino acids. Germline V gene sequence: CDR1 SGHRS, CDR2 YFSETQ. The CDR3 nucleotides are TGCGCCAGCAGCAAGGGACAGGCGGACACCGGGGAGCTGTTTTTT. Its translation is CASSKGQADTGELFF. Full variable domain (rest looked up from reference TRBV5-1 and TRBJ2-2): KAGVTQTPRYLIKTRGQQVTLSCSPISGHRSVSWYQQTPGQGLQFLFEYFSETQRNKGNFPGRFSGRQFSNSRSEMNVSTLELGDSALYLCASSKGQADTGELFFGEGSRLTVL.

This rearrangement joins TRBV6-2 or TRBV6-3 to TRBJ2-1; D gene uncertain. The CDR3 length is 15 residues. The germline V and J ends were trimmed by 2 bases and 6 bases, with 14 bases remaining between them. CDR1 and CDR2 from the germline V gene are MNHEY and SVGEGT. CDR3 amino acids: CASSYGGPLSNEQFF. CDR3 sequence (DNA): TGTGCCAGCAGTTACGGTGGTCCGCTTAGCAATGAGCAGTTCTTC.

The chain is built from TRBV6-6 and TRBJ2-5; D remains unclear. CDR1 and CDR2 from the germline V gene are MNHNY and SVGAGI (reference sequence). V lost 5 bases, J lost 1 base, and 11 bases lay in between. The CDR3 totals 14 residues. In DNA form, the CDR3 reads TGTGCCAGCAGTCCTCGGACGCCCCAAGAGACCCAGTACTTC. This translates into CASSPRTPQETQYF.

The gene calls are TRBV7-7 and TRBJ2-5, with D perhaps matching TRBD1 or TRBD2 (6 bases each). The germline V and J ends were trimmed by 3 bases and 6 bases, with 17 bases remaining between them. CDR3 length: 15 amino acids. Looked up from germline, CDR1 is SSHAT and CDR2 is FNYEAQ (reference sequence). CDR3 sequence: CASSLGGTPTQTQYF. The CDR3 nucleotides are TGTGCCAGCAGCTTGGGCGGGACACCGACGCAGACCCAGTACTTC.

The chain uses TRBV19 and TRBJ1-2; 7 bases match TRBD1. Germline CDR1 is LNHDA and CDR2 is SQIVND (reference sequence). The CDR3 length is 14 residues. With 1 base clipped from V and 4 bases from J, the junction kept 3 bases outside the gene matches. The chain's CDR3 is CASSIGGDSYGYTF. The CDR3 DNA sequence: TGTGCCAGTAGTATAGGAGGGGACAGCTATGGCTACACCTTC.

In nucleotides, the CDR3 is TGTGCCAGCAGCCCACAGGGGGGCCACACTGAAGCTTTCTTT. The encoded protein is CASSPQGGHTEAFF. V usage is TRBV27 and J usage is TRBJ1-1; 8 nucleotides line up with TRBD1. The CDR3 totals 14 residues. Trimming at V came to 6 bases and at J to 3 bases, leaving 6 bases not matched to a gene. Germline CDR1 MNHEY, CDR2 SMNVEV (reference sequence).

CDR3 residues: CASSGSGTGKETQYF. As DNA, the CDR3 is TGTGCCAGCAGTGGATCCGGGACAGGGAAAGAGACCCAGTACTTC. The chain combines TRBV27 with TRBJ2-5, with 9 bases aligning to TRBD1. The CDR3 has 15 residues. Trimming took 5 bases from V and 3 from J; bases not matched to a gene: 7. CDR1 and CDR2 (germline): MNHEY, SMNVEV (reference sequence).

This chain connects TRBV7-8 to TRBJ2-7; D not certain. Germline V gene lookup returns CDR1 SGHVS and CDR2 FQNEAQ. V lost 8 bases to trimming and J lost 3 bases, with 8 bases between them. CDR3 length: 11 amino acids. This CDR3 is CASGSDYEQYF. CDR3 nucleotides: TGTGCCAGCGGGTCGGACTACGAGCAGTACTTC.

The CDR3: CASSQVVVSGGPDIAKNIQYF. The CDR3 DNA reads TGCGCCAGCAGCCAAGTAGTAGTCAGCGGGGGCCCCGACATAGCCAAAAACATTCAGTACTTC. V gene TRBV4-3 combines with J gene TRBJ2-4; 8 nucleotides agree with TRBD2. Germline CDR1 is LGHNA and CDR2 is YSLEER. There are 21 residues in the CDR3. Trimming cost V 1 base and J 0 bases; bases outside gene matches: 17.

This chain links TRBV3-1 (or the pseudogene TRBV3-2) with TRBJ2-2; D tentatively fits TRBD1 or TRBD2 (5 bases each). The length of the CDR3 is 21 residues. Between the trimmed V and J ends, which lost 0 bases and 1 base, there was a span of 24 bases. Germline CDR1 LGHDT, CDR2 YNNKEL (reference sequence). The CDR3 is CASSQDWDPPRCDLNTGELFF. The CDR3 bases are TGTGCCAGCAGCCAAGATTGGGACCCACCTCGCTGCGATCTGAACACCGGGGAGCTGTTTTTT.

In DNA, the CDR3 is TGCGCCAGCAGTCAAAGGACAGGCCTACCGCAAGTGAACACTGAAGCTTTCTTT. Its protein is CASSQRTGLPQVNTEAFF. The rearrangement uses TRBV23-1 and TRBJ1-1; 7 bases fit TRBD1. TRBV23-1 falls under the ORF class, with uncertain function. V was pared by 2 bases and J by 0 bases, with 12 bases of the junction left unmatched. The CDR3 loop spans 18 amino acids.

This clone was detected a few times. The rearrangement links TRBV29-1 to TRBJ2-3; D is possibly TRBD2 (5 bases). V dropped 5 bases and J dropped 1 base, with 13 bases sitting between them. The V gene's germline CDR1 is SQVTM and CDR2 ANQGSEA. The CDR3 extends over 14 amino acids. The DNA of the CDR3 is TGCAGCGTTAGCCGGACTCGGGGCACAGATACGCAGTATTTT. It codes for CSVSRTRGTDTQYF.

The chain recombines TRBV9 with TRBJ1-4; 10 positions match TRBD1. With V trimmed by 2 bases and J by 4 bases, 11 bases remained unmatched. The CDR3 runs 18 residues. Germline lookup yields CDR1 SGDLS and CDR2 YYNGEE. DNA of the CDR3: TGTGCCAGCAGCGTTGGACATGAGGGACAGGGGAGTAATGAAAAACTGTTTTTT. It translates to CASSVGHEGQGSNEKLFF.

The rearrangement links TRBV7-3 to TRBJ2-2, with unresolved D. Germline lookup yields CDR1 SGHTA and CDR2 FQGTGA. The CDR3 consists of 14 residues. Trimming cost V 5 bases and J 5 bases, with 12 bases left between them. The DNA for the CDR3 is TGTGCCAGCAGCCCCCGCGCCGGGACCGGGGAGCTGTTTTTT. This sequence encodes CASSPRAGTGELFF.